This T cell receptor (beta chain) was identified in a study of T cells in women clearing cervical HPV infection. The CDR3 has 15 amino acids. The ends were cut back, 6 bases at V and 5 bases at J, with 19 bases in the middle. Germline CDR1 LNHDA, CDR2 SQIVND (reference sequence). TCR beta CDR3 amplified by multiplex PCR from approximately 1,300 ng genomic DNA. Using immunoSEQ multiplex PCR, the repertoire was profiled, and TCRdb retains in-frame clones only, with some absent. The table lists roughly 34,000 clones. With respect to this clone: The missing CDR3 end, 3 residues past where the read stops, is filled in from the germline J gene.

The chain carries TRBV19 and TRBJ1-1, with D maybe TRBD1 (6 bases). Sequencing input: blood buffy coat. This sequence originates from a woman aged 18-70 years with a cervical HPV16 infection that either progressed to CIN3+ or cleared (not recorded which). The CDR3 loop is CASRRPAGEETEAFF. The sequenced part of the CDR3 DNA is TGTGCCAGTAGGCGACCAGCAGGGGAAGAGACTGAA. The whole variable domain, filled in from reference TRBV19 and TRBJ1-1, reads DGGITQSPKYLFRKEGQNVTLSCEQNLNHDAMYWYRQDPGQGLRLIYYSQIVNDFQKGDIAEGYSVSREKKESFPLTVTSAQKNPTAFYLCASRRPAGEETEAFFGQGTRLTVV.